This T cell receptor beta chain was recovered during a study of Graves' ophthalmopathy and Graves' hyperthyroidism. CDR1 and CDR2 (germline): MNHNS, SASEGT. This CDR3 has 15 amino acids. With 0 bases removed from V and 1 base from J, the gap between germline ends came to 10 bases. There are many counts of this clonotype. RNA served as the template for amplifying TCR beta CDR3 regions. In the first round, RT-PCR was carried out with HTBI primers, and a multiplex PCR formed the second round. TCRdb reprocessed the multiplex PCR reads via MiXCR and lists one record per CDR3 protein. The sample lists fewer than 400,000 distinct CDR3 sequences; around 18% were seen once.

This sequence was found in a young woman with Graves' ophthalmopathy. This rearrangement joins TRBV6-1 to TRBJ2-7; D gene uncertain. The sample consisted of peripheral blood. For the CDR3, the DNA is TGTGCCAGCAGTGAAGCTTCCCTTGGGTCCTACGAGCAGTACTTC. Encoded protein: CASSEASLGSYEQYF.